Listed below are T cell receptor beta chains from one sample, sequenced in a study of blood T cell repertoires in COVID-19. Generated by immunoSEQ multiplex PCR, the TCRdb table keeps only in-frame clones and is missing some. This sample carries 50,000 to 75,000 clones, under 90% of them seen once, and the ten largest clones take less than 1.5%. Sequencing was performed on peripheral blood. The source is a man aged 55 to 70 with acute or convalescent COVID-19. Both conserved end residues are part of each CDR3. The D gene is left open where the match is weak. Expanded clones get a size class; other rows say once, few or many, or leave the size out.

>TRBV5-1|-|17|TRBJ1-1|TRBD1
CASSFRDRAHPNTEAFF
TGCGCCAGCAGCTTCCGGGACAGGGCCCACCCAAACACTGAAGCTTTCTTT
>TRBV4-2|-|16|TRBJ1-2|-
CASSQRRVAGNYGYTF
TGTGCCAGCAGCCAACGAAGAGTGGCGGGTAACTATGGCTACACCTTC
>TRBV7-2|-|15|TRBJ2-1|-
CASSLVWAPDNEQFF
TGTGCCAGCAGCTTAGTATGGGCTCCGGACAATGAGCAGTTCTTC
>TRBV7-7|-|13|TRBJ2-7|-
CASSLESGNEQYF
TGTGCCAGCAGCCTCGAGTCAGGGAACGAGCAGTACTTC
>TRBV5-1|-|14|TRBJ1-1|-
CASSSPGQNTEAFF
TGCGCCAGCAGCTCCCCGGGTCAGAACACTGAAGCTTTCTTT
>TRBV5-6|-|15|TRBJ2-1|TRBD2
CASSLGGRLVLEQFF
TGTGCCAGCAGCTTAGGCGGGAGACTAGTTCTTGAGCAGTTCTTC
>TRBV14|few|15|TRBJ1-1|-
CASSRLPGVGTEAFF
TGTGCCAGCAGCAGACTACCAGGGGTTGGGACTGAAGCTTTCTTT
>TRBV10-2|-|12|TRBJ1-5|-
CAPRGGDQPQHF
TGCGCCCCCCGTGGAGGGGATCAGCCCCAGCATTTT
>TRBV27|-|15|TRBJ1-6|TRBD1
CASSYSTGKYSPLHF
TGTGCCAGCAGTTACTCGACAGGGAAGTATTCACCCCTCCACTTT
>TRBV7-9|once|17|TRBJ2-6|-
CASSLAGTSSGANVLTF
TGTGCCAGCAGCTTAGCAGGTACTAGCTCTGGGGCCAACGTCCTGACTTTC
>TRBV6-5|-|15|TRBJ2-3|-
CASSYEGGFTDTQYF
TGTGCCAGCAGTTATGAAGGGGGTTTCACAGATACGCAGTATTTT
>TRBV7-3|-|14|TRBJ2-7|-
CASGADGYSYEQYF
TGTGCCAGCGGGGCCGACGGATACTCCTACGAGCAGTACTTC
>TRBV18|-|15|TRBJ1-4|-
CASSPPSTSNEKLFF
TGTGCCAGCTCACCACCAAGCACCTCTAATGAAAAACTGTTTTTT
>TRBV19|-|15|TRBJ1-2|-
CASSSQYGGFYGYTF
TGTGCCAGTAGTTCTCAATACGGGGGGTTCTATGGCTACACCTTC
>TRBV9|-|16|TRBJ1-3|TRBD1
CASSVRTGLSGNTIYF
TGTGCCAGCAGCGTACGGACAGGGTTGAGTGGAAACACCATATATTTT
>TRBV9|-|15|TRBJ2-5|TRBD2
CASSVLAGAQETQYF
TGTGCCAGCAGCGTCCTAGCGGGGGCCCAAGAGACCCAGTACTTC
>TRBV5-5|-|13|TRBJ1-1|-
CASSLAGSTEAFF
TGTGCCAGCAGCTTGGCCGGGAGCACTGAAGCTTTCTTT
>TRBV9|-|19|TRBJ2-1|TRBD2
CASSVGLPGLADSYNEQFF
TGTGCCAGCAGCGTAGGATTACCTGGACTAGCGGACTCCTACAATGAGCAGTTCTTC
>TRBV29-1|-|14|TRBJ2-5|TRBD1
CSVGTGGFGETQYF
TGCAGCGTCGGGACAGGGGGCTTCGGGGAGACCCAGTACTTC
>TRBV5-4|-|17|TRBJ2-7|TRBD1
CASSLKWKKGAVNEQYF
TGTGCCAGCAGCTTGAAGTGGAAAAAGGGGGCGGTGAACGAGCAGTACTTC
>TRBV9|-|14|TRBJ2-3|-
CASSVEATTDTQYF
TGTGCCAGCAGCGTAGAAGCCACCACAGATACGCAGTATTTT
>TRBV19|-|15|TRBJ1-6|-
CASRVTTLDNSPLHF
TGTGCCAGTAGAGTGACAACCCTGGATAATTCACCCCTCCACTTT
>TRBV19|-|11|TRBJ2-2|-
CAAQGTGELFF
TGTGCCGCCCAGGGAACCGGGGAGCTGTTTTTT
>TRBV30|-|14|TRBJ1-6|-
CAWSVGGNNSPLHF
TGTGCCTGGAGTGTAGGAGGGAATAATTCACCCCTCCACTTT
>TRBV5-1|-|15|TRBJ2-5|-
CASSLGSAAQETQYF
TGCGCCAGCAGCTTAGGGAGTGCGGCCCAAGAGACCCAGTACTTC
>TRBV5-1|-|12|TRBJ1-2|-
CASSPEQYGYTF
TGCGCCAGCAGCCCCGAACAGTATGGCTACACCTTC
>TRBV19|-|14|TRBJ1-4|TRBD1
CASSFDRDNEKLFF
TGTGCCAGTAGTTTCGACAGGGATAATGAAAAACTGTTTTTT
>TRBV7-2|-|16|TRBJ2-5|TRBD2
CASSLGLAGGQETQYF
TGTGCCAGCAGCCTCGGACTAGCGGGGGGACAAGAGACCCAGTACTTC
>TRBV28|-|13|TRBJ1-4|-
CASKGSPDEKLFF
TGTGCCAGCAAGGGGTCACCAGATGAAAAACTGTTTTTT
>TRBV2|-|14|TRBJ1-6|TRBD1
CASSPDRARSPLHF
TGTGCCAGCAGCCCGGACAGGGCCCGTTCACCCCTCCACTTT
>TRBV7-2|-|15|TRBJ1-4|-
CASSLASRAGEKLFF
TGTGCCAGCAGCTTAGCCTCCCGGGCAGGGGAAAAACTGTTTTTT
>TRBV4-1|-|16|TRBJ2-2|-
CASSPLQLANTGELFF
TGCGCCAGCAGCCCTTTACAGCTGGCGAACACCGGGGAGCTGTTTTTT
>TRBV24-1|-|16|TRBJ2-1|TRBD1
CATSDKQGASYNEQFF
TGTGCCACCAGTGACAAGCAGGGGGCCTCCTACAATGAGCAGTTCTTC
>TRBV3-1/TRBV3-2|-|17|TRBJ1-6|-
CASSPRLATGDNSPLHF
TGTGCCAGCAGCCCCCGACTCGCCACGGGAGATAATTCACCCCTCCACTTT
>TRBV7-9|-|16|TRBJ1-2|-
CASSLVPGVWNYGYTF
TGTGCCAGCAGCTTAGTCCCCGGAGTGTGGAACTATGGCTACACCTTC
>TRBV2|-|14|TRBJ1-3|-
CASRPTASGNTIYF
TGTGCCAGCAGGCCGACAGCTTCTGGAAACACCATATATTTT